The 31 T cell receptor gamma chains presented below share a single source sample, sequenced in a study of intestinal T cells in coeliac disease. Ten to eleven formalin-fixed paraffin-embedded scrolls, each 5 µm thick, supplied each case's genomic DNA. LymphoTrack primers amplified TRG sequences from approximately 0.2 ug of biopsy DNA. TCRdb applied CATT to the multiplex PCR reads for clone calling. The top ten hold about 5% of the sample, which has under 2,500 gamma-chain clones, 45% to 50% seen once. The sample consisted of a duodenal biopsy. These receptors all come from a human donor with celiac disease.

The chain is built from TRGV3 and TRGJ1 or TRGJ2. V gave up 0 bases and J gave up 10 bases; unmatched junction bases: 12. The CDR3 totals 14 residues. Germline lookup yields CDR1 VTNTFY and CDR2 YDVSTARD (reference sequence). CDR3 coding DNA: TGTGCCACCTGGGACAGGCGGGGTATTATAAAGAAACTCTTT. This encodes CATWDRRGIIKKLF.

The sample holds a few counts of this clone. V usage is TRGV9 and J usage is TRGJ1 or TRGJ2. The length of the CDR3 is 13 residues. Germline V gives CDR1 GITISATS, CDR2 ISYDGTV (reference sequence). The V and J ends lost 2 bases and 8 bases, in that order; junction bases with no gene match: 9. The CDR3 region is CALWEALMDKKLF. CDR3 nucleotide sequence: TGTGCCTTGTGGGAGGCCTTAATGGATAAGAAACTCTTT.

By share of the sample, this clone is large. This chain uses TRGV2 with TRGJ1 or TRGJ2. V lost 0 bases and J lost 7; bases outside the gene matches: 6. Germline CDR1 and CDR2: EGSNGY and YDSYNSKV. The CDR3 extends over 13 amino acids. DNA of the CDR3: TGTGCCACCTGGGACGGGCCTGACTATAAGAAACTCTTT. Protein: CATWDGPDYKKLF.

The genes are TRGV10 and TRGJP1. TRGV10 is marked as an open reading frame, function uncertain. This CDR3 is built from 14 residues. The J segment lost 3 bases and the V segment lost 8 bases, leaving 7 bases of the junction unmatched. CDR3 in amino acids: CAAWDHPTGWFKIF. The CDR3 nucleotides are TGTGCTGCGTGGGATCATCCCACTGGTTGGTTCAAGATATTT.

This clone is labeled large. In the same sample, other DNA sequences code for this CDR3. This sequence joins TRGV2 and TRGJP2. Trimming took 0 bases from V and 2 from J; bases not matched to a gene: 6. Per the germline V gene, CDR1 is EGSNGY and CDR2 is YDSYNSKV. CDR3 size: 16 residues. CDR3 DNA: TGTGCCACCTGGGACGGGCCGAGGAGTAGTGATTGGATCAAGACGTTT. This gives the protein CATWDGPRSSDWIKTF.

This clone was picked up a small number of times. This chain joins TRGV4 and TRGJ1 or TRGJ2. V dropped 0 bases and J dropped 5; count of bases not matched to a gene: 7. Germline lookup yields CDR1 EGSTGY and CDR2 YDSYTSSV. CDR3 length: 14 amino acids. The CDR3 region is CATWDGPLNYKKLF. The DNA of the CDR3 is TGTGCCACCTGGGATGGGCCTCTGAATTATAAGAAACTCTTT.

The chain uses TRGV3 and TRGJ1 or TRGJ2. Germline CDR1 reads VTNTFY; CDR2 reads YDVSTARD (reference sequence). The CDR3 spans 11 residues. Losses at the gene ends were 0 bases for V and 11 bases for J; bases not matched to a gene: 4. CDR3 nucleotide sequence: TGTGCCACCTGGGACAGGCGGCAGAAACTCTTT. Translating gives CATWDRRQKLF.

This clone was seen a handful of times. The chain links TRGV5 to TRGJP2. Looked up from germline, CDR1 is VINAFY and CDR2 is YDVSNSKD. This CDR3 region has 14 residues. Trimming cost V 0 bases and J 5 bases; bases outside gene matches: 3. The CDR3 spells CATWDRPSDWIKTF. In DNA, the CDR3 is TGTGCCACCTGGGACAGGCCGAGTGATTGGATCAAGACGTTT.

The rearrangement links TRGV2 to TRGJ1 or TRGJ2. The J segment lost 1 base and the V segment lost 1 base, leaving 10 bases of the junction unmatched. Germline V CDR1 and CDR2: EGSNGY, YDSYNSKV. The CDR3 totals 16 residues. CDR3 sequence (DNA): TGTGCCACCTGGGACGGACATCTTGGAAATTATTATAAGAAACTCTTT. This encodes CATWDGHLGNYYKKLF.

The CDR3 region has the DNA TGTGCCACCTGGGATGGGCGTAGATATTATAAGAAACTCTTT. Protein sequence: CATWDGRRYYKKLF. This chain connects TRGV4 to TRGJ1 or TRGJ2. The CDR3 has 14 residues. With 0 bases clipped from V and 4 bases from J, the junction kept 6 bases outside the gene matches. The germline gives CDR1 EGSTGY, CDR2 YDSYTSSV.

As for this clone: This sequence may be a read error, since a much larger clone differs from it by one base. The chain joins TRGV8 to TRGJP1. Germline trimming cut 0 bases from V and 3 bases from J; bases unmatched to any gene: 10. CDR3 length equals 17 residues. The germline V gene encodes CDR1 VENAVY and CDR2 YDSYNSRV. DNA for the CDR3: TGTGCCACCTGGGATAGGCCAAGAGGAGCCACTGGTTGGTTCAAGATATTT. This codes for CATWDRPRGATGWFKIF.

The J gene is TRGJ1 or TRGJ2, the V gene TRGV8. CDR1 and CDR2 from the germline V gene are VENAVY and YDSYNSRV. The CDR3 sequence is 14 residues long. With V trimmed by 4 bases and J by 7 bases, 13 bases remained unmatched. The CDR3: CATWDRAMEYKKLF. The CDR3 coding sequence is TGTGCCACCTGGGACCGGGCAATGGAATATAAGAAACTCTTT.

V usage is TRGV2 and J usage is TRGJ1 or TRGJ2. Germline CDR1 reads EGSNGY; CDR2 reads YDSYNSKV. V lost 4 bases, J lost 2 bases, and 8 bases stayed unmatched. This CDR3 has 14 residues. In DNA, the CDR3 is TGTGCCACCTGGGAGCGTAGGGATTATTATAAGAAACTCTTT. Its translation is CATWERRDYYKKLF.

Details on this clone: The same CDR3 is also encoded by other DNA sequences in this sample. The chain links TRGV3 to TRGJP1. V was clipped by 3 bases and J by 1 base; unmatched bases: 2. The germline V gene encodes CDR1 VTNTFY and CDR2 YDVSTARD (reference sequence). The CDR3 consists of 14 residues. The CDR3 coding sequence is TGTGCCACCTGGGACCTTACCACTGGTTGGTTCAAGATATTT. This gives the protein CATWDLTTGWFKIF.

This clone was seen only once. This chain links TRGV2 with TRGJP1. V shed 0 bases and J 12 bases; nucleotides not matched to a gene: 13. Germline CDR1 and CDR2: EGSNGY and YDSYNSKV. This CDR3 spans 15 amino acids. This CDR3 is CATWDGLRIAGFKIF. The DNA for the CDR3 is TGTGCCACCTGGGACGGGCTAAGGATTGCGGGGTTCAAGATATTT.

V and J are TRGV11 and TRGJ1 or TRGJ2. TRGV11 is an ORF; its function is uncertain. This CDR3 comprises 19 residues. Trimming removed 0 bases from V and 3 bases from J; junction bases left unmatched: 17. CDR3 amino acids: CACWIRHVGSLELYYKKLF. In DNA, the CDR3 is TGTGCCTGCTGGATTAGGCACGTGGGATCCCTCGAGCTTTATTATAAGAAACTCTTT.

Worth noting for this clone: At one of its ends the junction is not consistent with the germline gene, which may arise from a read error. The rearrangement uses TRGV10 and TRGJ1 or TRGJ2. Being an ORF, TRGV10 has a function that is uncertain. CDR3 length equals 12 residues. CDR3 protein: CAAWPPRGEKVF. The CDR3 nucleotides are TGTGCTGCGTGGCCTCCCCGGGGGGAAAAGGTCTTT.

A note on this clone: At one boundary the junction diverges from the germline segment, which might be a read error. The gene calls are TRGV2 and TRGJ1 or TRGJ2. The CDR3 has 10 residues. Germline values: CDR1 EGSNGY, CDR2 YDSYNSKV. The CDR3 here is CTTWDVWKLF. In DNA form, the CDR3 reads TGTACCACCTGGGACGTATGGAAACTCTTT.

Points on this clone: The identical CDR3 is also encoded by other nucleotide sequences in the sample. The rearrangement uses TRGV2 and TRGJP2. The CDR3 sequence is 14 residues long. V shed 0 bases, J shed 4 bases, and the junction held 2 bases outside the gene matches. Germline-derived CDR1 and CDR2 are EGSNGY and YDSYNSKV. The CDR3 is CATWDGTSDWIKTF. The CDR3 DNA reads as TGTGCCACCTGGGACGGGACTAGTGATTGGATCAAGACGTTT.

Remarks on this clone: It may be a read error: a sequence one base away is much more abundant. The sample carries other DNA sequences with the same CDR3. The chain is built from TRGV2 and TRGJP2. Germline lookup yields CDR1 EGSNGY and CDR2 YDSYNSKV. CDR3 length: 19 amino acids. This CDR3 reads CATWDGPGETMSSDWIKTF. Written as DNA, the CDR3 is TGTGCCACCTGGGACGGGCCAGGAGAGACCATGAGTAGCGATTGGATCAAGACGTTT.

Points on this clone: This may stem from a read error, because a much larger clone lies one nucleotide away. The sample contains more than one DNA sequence encoding this CDR3. The chain has TRGV9 and TRGJ1 or TRGJ2. The CDR3 has 14 residues. The germline CDR1 and CDR2 sequences are GITISATS and ISYDGTV (reference sequence). This chain's CDR3 is CALWDWERYYKKLF. CDR3 nucleotide sequence: TGTGCCCTGTGGGATTGGGAACGTTATTATAAGAAACTCTTT.

The V call is TRGV4, the J call TRGJP2. Germline V gene lookup returns CDR1 EGSTGY and CDR2 YDSYTSSV. The CDR3 loop spans 12 amino acids. V gave up 9 bases and J gave up 1 base; unmatched junction bases: 2. This CDR3 is CATPSSDWIKTF. In DNA form, the CDR3 reads TGTGCCACCCCTAGTAGTGATTGGATCAAGACGTTT.

The rearrangement links TRGV8 to TRGJ1 or TRGJ2. Trimming at V came to 5 bases and at J to 8 bases, leaving 3 bases not matched to a gene. In germline, CDR1 is VENAVY, CDR2 YDSYNSRV. This CDR3 is built from 10 residues. CDR3 sequence reads: CATWGHKKLF. CDR3 DNA: TGTGCCACCTGGGGCCATAAGAAACTCTTT.

The genes are TRGV8 and TRGJ1 or TRGJ2. The V gene's germline CDR1 is VENAVY and CDR2 YDSYNSRV. The CDR3 runs to 16 residues. Trimming took 8 bases from V and 7 from J; bases not matched to a gene: 23. The CDR3 reads CATSGYPSFGRYKKLF. Written as DNA, the CDR3 is TGTGCCACCTCGGGATACCCCTCGTTCGGAAGATATAAGAAACTCTTT.

By share, this clone ranks as large. The same CDR3 arises from other DNA sequences in this sample as well. The genes are TRGV8 and TRGJP1. Germline values: CDR1 VENAVY, CDR2 YDSYNSRV. Trimming removed 0 bases from V and 3 bases from J; junction bases left unmatched: 10. The CDR3 spans 17 residues. The CDR3 sequence: CATWDRPREATGWFKIF. The CDR3 DNA reads as TGTGCCACCTGGGATAGGCCAAGAGAAGCCACTGGTTGGTTCAAGATATTT.

As to this clone: Given a much more abundant clone one base away, this may be a read error. Other DNA sequences in this sample translate to the same CDR3. This sequence joins TRGV10 and TRGJP2. TRGV10 carries the ORF label, with uncertain function. The V gene end was trimmed by 12 bases and the J gene end by 8 bases; junction bases not matched to a gene: 4. The CDR3 runs 10 residues. The DNA for the CDR3 is TGTGCTGCATGGGATTGGATCAAGACGTTT. It translates to CAAWDWIKTF.

The V and J genes are TRGV3 and TRGJ1 or TRGJ2. CDR3 length: 14 residues. Trimming took 3 bases from V and 8 from J; bases not matched to a gene: 13. Germline loops: CDR1 VTNTFY, CDR2 YDVSTARD (reference sequence). CDR3 amino acids: CATWDPLSWDKKLF. The CDR3 DNA follows: TGTGCCACCTGGGACCCACTTAGTTGGGATAAGAAACTCTTT.

This clone was detected a few times. This CDR3 is also generated by other DNA sequences in the sample. The genes are TRGV9 and TRGJ1 or TRGJ2. The ends lost 2 bases at V and 0 bases at J; junction bases unmatched: 4. Germline CDR1 and CDR2: GITISATS and ISYDGTV (reference sequence). The CDR3 is 14 residues long. The CDR3 nucleotides read TGTGCCTTGTGGGAGGCCCAGAATTATTATAAGAAACTCTTT. Its protein is CALWEAQNYYKKLF.

Points on this clone: A much larger clone lies a single base off, so this may be a read error. The chain employs TRGV4 and TRGJ1 or TRGJ2. Germline CDR1 and CDR2: EGSTGY and YDSYTSSV. CDR3 length equals 14 residues. The CDR3 bases are TGTGCCACCCGGGATGAGCCCTATTATTATAAGAAACTCTTT. This translates into CATRDEPYYYKKLF.

A few counts support this clone. The V gene is TRGV5, the J gene TRGJ1 or TRGJ2. The ends lost 0 bases at V and 11 bases at J; junction bases unmatched: 7. The CDR3 spans 12 residues. Per germline, CDR1 VINAFY and CDR2 YDVSNSKD. The DNA of the CDR3 is TGTGCCACCTGGGACAGGCTGAATGAGAAACTCTTT. Its protein is CATWDRLNEKLF.

J is TRGJ1 or TRGJ2 and V is TRGV10. TRGV10 is placed among ORFs of uncertain function. J was trimmed by 12 bases and V by 8 bases; bases with no gene match: 11. This CDR3 is 11 amino acids long. The CDR3 DNA sequence: TGTGCTGCGTGGGCCTCTAATAGGAAACTCTTT. Translating gives CAAWASNRKLF.